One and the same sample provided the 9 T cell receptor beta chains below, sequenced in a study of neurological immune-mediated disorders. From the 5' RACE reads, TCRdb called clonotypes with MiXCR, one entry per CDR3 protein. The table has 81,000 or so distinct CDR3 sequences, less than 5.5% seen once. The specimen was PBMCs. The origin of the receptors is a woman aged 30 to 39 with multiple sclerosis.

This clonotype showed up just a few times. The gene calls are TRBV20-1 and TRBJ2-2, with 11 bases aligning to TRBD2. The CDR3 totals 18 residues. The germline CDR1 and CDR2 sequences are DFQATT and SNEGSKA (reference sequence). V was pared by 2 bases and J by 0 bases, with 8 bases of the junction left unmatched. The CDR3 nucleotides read TGCAGTGCTAGACGTGGAGCTAGCGGGGGGACGAACACCGGGGAGCTGTTTTTT. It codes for CSARRGASGGTNTGELFF.

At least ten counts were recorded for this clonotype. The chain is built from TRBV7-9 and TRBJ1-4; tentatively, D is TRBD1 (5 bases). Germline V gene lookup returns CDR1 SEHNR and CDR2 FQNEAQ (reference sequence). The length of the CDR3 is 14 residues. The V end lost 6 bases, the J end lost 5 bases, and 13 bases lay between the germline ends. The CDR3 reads CASSYGGLNEKLFF. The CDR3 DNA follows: TGTGCCAGCAGTTACGGGGGGTTGAATGAAAAACTGTTTTTT.

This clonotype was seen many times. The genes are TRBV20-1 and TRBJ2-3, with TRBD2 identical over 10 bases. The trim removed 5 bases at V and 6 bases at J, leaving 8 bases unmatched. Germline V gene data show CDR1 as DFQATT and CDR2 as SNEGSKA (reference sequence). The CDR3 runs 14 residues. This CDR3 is CSALEREGRDTQYF. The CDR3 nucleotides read TGCAGTGCTCTTGAGCGGGAGGGCAGGGATACGCAGTATTTT.

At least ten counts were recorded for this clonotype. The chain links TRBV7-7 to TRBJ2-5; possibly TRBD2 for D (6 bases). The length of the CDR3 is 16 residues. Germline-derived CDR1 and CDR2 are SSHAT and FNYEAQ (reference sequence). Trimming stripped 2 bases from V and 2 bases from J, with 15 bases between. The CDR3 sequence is CASSLLDSGVQETQYF. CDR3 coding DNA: TGTGCCAGCAGCTTATTGGATAGCGGAGTACAAGAGACCCAGTACTTC.

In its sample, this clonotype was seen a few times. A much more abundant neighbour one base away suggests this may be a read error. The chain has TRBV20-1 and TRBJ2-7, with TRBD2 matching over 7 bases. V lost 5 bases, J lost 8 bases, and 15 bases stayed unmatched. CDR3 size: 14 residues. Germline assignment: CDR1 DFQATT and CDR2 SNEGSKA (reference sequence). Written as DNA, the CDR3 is TGCAGTGCTCATCTCCCGGGAGGCGCTATGAAGCAGTACTTC. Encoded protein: CSAHLPGGAMKQYF.

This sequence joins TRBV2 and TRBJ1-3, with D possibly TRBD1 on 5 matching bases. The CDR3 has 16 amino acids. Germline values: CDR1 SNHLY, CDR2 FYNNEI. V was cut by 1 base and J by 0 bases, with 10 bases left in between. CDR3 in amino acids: CASSEGQSTSGNTIYF. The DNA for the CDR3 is TGTGCCAGCAGTGAAGGACAGTCGACCTCTGGAAACACCATATATTTT.

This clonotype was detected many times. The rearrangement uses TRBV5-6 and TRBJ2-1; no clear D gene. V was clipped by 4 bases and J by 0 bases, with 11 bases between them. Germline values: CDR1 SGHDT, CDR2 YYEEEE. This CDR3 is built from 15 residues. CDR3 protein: CASSRPTNSYNEQFF. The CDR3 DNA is TGTGCCAGCAGCCGACCTACAAACTCCTACAATGAGCAGTTCTTC.

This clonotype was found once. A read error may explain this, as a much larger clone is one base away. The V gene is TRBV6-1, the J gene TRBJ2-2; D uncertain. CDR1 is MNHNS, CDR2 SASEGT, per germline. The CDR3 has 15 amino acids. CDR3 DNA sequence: TGTGCCAGCAGTGAAATGCAGCCGAAAACCGGGGAGCTGTTTTTT. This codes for CASSEMQPKTGELFF.

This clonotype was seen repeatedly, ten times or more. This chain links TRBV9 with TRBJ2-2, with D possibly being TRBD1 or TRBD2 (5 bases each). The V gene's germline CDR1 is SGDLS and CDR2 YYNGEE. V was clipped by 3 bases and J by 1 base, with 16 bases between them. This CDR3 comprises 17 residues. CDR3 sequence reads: CASSALGDPQNTGELFF. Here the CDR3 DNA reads TGTGCCAGCAGCGCCCTTGGGGACCCTCAGAACACCGGGGAGCTGTTTTTT.